One sample yielded the 15 T cell receptor beta chains listed below, sequenced in a study of T cell repertoires in MIS-A myocarditis. Clones were sequenced by immunoSEQ multiplex PCR, and TCRdb holds only the in-frame ones, with some missing. The repertoire holds fewer than 15,000 clones, with 70% to 85% as singletons. Specimen: left ventricle heart tissue obtained at autopsy. The receptors were sampled from a man aged 18-30 years with fulminant myocarditis from multisystem inflammatory syndrome in adults (MIS-A) after COVID-19.

The V call is TRBV7-2, the J call TRBJ1-3; a weak D match, TRBD1 (6 bases). Germline CDR1 SGHTA, CDR2 FQGNSA. The ends were cut back, 4 bases at V and 2 bases at J, with 15 bases in the middle. The CDR3 loop spans 16 amino acids. The CDR3 region is CASSSSGGDTGNTIYF. The CDR3 nucleotides are TGTGCCAGCAGCTCATCCGGGGGGGACACTGGAAACACCATATATTTT.

J is TRBJ2-1 and V is TRBV7-3; 8 bases map to TRBD2. Unmatched junction bases numbered 5, after V lost 5 bases and J lost 2 bases. This CDR3 contains 15 residues. Germline assignment: CDR1 SGHTA and CDR2 FQGTGA. For the CDR3, the DNA is TGTGCCAGCAGCCTACTAGCGGCCGCCTACAATGAGCAGTTCTTC. This sequence encodes CASSLLAAAYNEQFF.

The genes are TRBV27 and TRBJ2-7, with 8 nucleotides matching TRBD2. This CDR3 has 15 residues. Germline V lookup: CDR1 MNHEY, CDR2 SMNVEV (reference sequence). The V gene end was trimmed by 5 bases and the J gene end by 5 bases; junction bases not matched to a gene: 11. CDR3 sequence reads: CASSTRLARSHEQYF. CDR3 sequence (DNA): TGTGCCAGCAGTACCCGACTAGCGCGGTCCCACGAGCAGTACTTC.

In this sample, this clone turned up once. The chain is built from TRBV7-6 and TRBJ2-7; tentatively, D is TRBD1 (6 bases). The germline V gene encodes CDR1 SGHVS and CDR2 FNYEAQ. V lost 5 bases and J 5 bases, leaving 10 bases between the germline ends. The CDR3 runs 12 residues. The CDR3 sequence: CASSKPGDEQYF. DNA for the CDR3: TGTGCCAGCAGCAAACCAGGGGACGAGCAGTACTTC. Full variable domain (missing parts from reference TRBV7-6 and TRBJ2-7): GAGVSQSPRYKVTKRGQDVALRCDPISGHVSLYWYRQALGQGPEFLTYFNYEAQQDKSGLPNDRFSAERPEGSISTLTIQRTEQRDSAMYRCASSKPGDEQYFGPGTRLTVT.

The chain combines TRBV5-1 with TRBJ2-6; the D gene could be TRBD1 or TRBD2 (5 bases each). Looked up from germline, CDR1 is SGHRS and CDR2 is YFSETQ. V shed 6 bases and J shed 0 bases, with 10 bases lying between them. CDR3 length equals 15 residues. The CDR3 spells CASKRGVSGANVLTF. CDR3 nucleotides: TGCGCCAGCAAGAGGGGAGTCTCTGGGGCCAACGTCCTGACTTTC.

This chain uses TRBV6-2 or TRBV6-3 with TRBJ1-5, with D unclear. The germline V and J ends were trimmed by 2 bases and 0 bases, with 5 bases remaining between them. There are 14 residues in the CDR3. The V gene's germline CDR1 is MNHEY and CDR2 SVGEGT. The CDR3 loop is CASSYLDSNQPQHF. DNA for the CDR3: TGTGCCAGCAGTTACCTCGATAGCAATCAGCCCCAGCATTTT.

CDR3 bases: TGTGCCAGCAGTGAACGGACAGGGATCAACTATGGCTACACCTTC. This sequence encodes CASSERTGINYGYTF. The chain recombines TRBV6-1 with TRBJ1-2, with TRBD1 identical over 8 bases. The CDR3 length is 15 residues. With 2 bases clipped from V and 2 bases from J, the junction kept 4 bases outside the gene matches. From germline, CDR1 is MNHNS and CDR2 SASEGT.

This clone has only a few counts. The chain combines TRBV18 with TRBJ1-5; D is perhaps TRBD1 (5 bases). The V gene lost 5 bases and the J gene lost 3 bases, with 14 bases spanning the gap. The CDR3 length is 15 residues. Germline CDR1 KGHSH, CDR2 LQKENI. DNA for the CDR3: TGTGCCAGCTCATCGGGCCGAGGGGACAATCAGCCCCAGCATTTT. Its translation is CASSSGRGDNQPQHF.

The chain combines TRBV15 with TRBJ2-7; maybe TRBD2 (7 bases). Between the trimmed V and J ends, which lost 2 bases and 2 bases, there was a span of 19 bases. In germline, CDR1 is LNHNV, CDR2 YYDKDF (reference sequence). This CDR3 contains 17 residues. The DNA for the CDR3 is TGTGCCACCAGCAGATACCCGTCGGGGGGCGAAACCTACGAGCAGTACTTC. Amino acids: CATSRYPSGGETYEQYF.

This clone was detected only a few times. The chain recombines TRBV4-2 with TRBJ1-2, with D maybe TRBD1 (5 bases). Germline loops: CDR1 LGHNA, CDR2 YNFKEQ. This CDR3 contains 15 residues. The ends were cut back, 4 bases at V and 0 bases at J, with 12 bases in the middle. The CDR3 spells CASSRPTDSNYGYTF. For the CDR3, the DNA is TGTGCCAGCAGCCGACCGACAGACTCTAACTATGGCTACACCTTC.

This sequence joins TRBV24-1 and TRBJ2-2; 7 positions agree with TRBD1. CDR3 length: 16 amino acids. Germline lookup yields CDR1 KGHDR and CDR2 SFDVKD. J lost 6 bases, V lost 4 bases, and 10 bases had no gene match. In nucleotides, the CDR3 is TGTGCCACCAGTGACTCGACAGGGTTAGTCGCCGGGGAGCTGTTTTTT. Translation: CATSDSTGLVAGELFF.

This clone was counted only a few times. The gene calls are TRBV7-3 and TRBJ1-6; D gene unclear. Trimming shortened V by 5 bases and J by 7 bases, and 9 bases separated the two germline ends. CDR3 size: 13 residues. Germline values: CDR1 SGHTA, CDR2 FQGTGA. The CDR3 reads CASSNDLNSPLHF. As DNA, the CDR3 is TGTGCCAGCAGCAATGATCTGAATTCACCCCTCCACTTT.

This chain uses TRBV15 with TRBJ2-1, with 7 bases that match TRBD1. Trimming took 1 base from V and 9 from J; bases not matched to a gene: 6. The CDR3 is 14 amino acids. Germline CDR1 and CDR2: LNHNV and YYDKDF (reference sequence). The CDR3 spells CATSRGQGNPEQFF. CDR3 nucleotides: TGTGCCACCAGCAGAGGACAGGGAAATCCTGAGCAGTTCTTC.

In this sample, this clone turned up once. V is TRBV29-1 and J is TRBJ1-1, with unresolved D. CDR3 length: 13 amino acids. The V gene's germline CDR1 is SQVTM and CDR2 ANQGSEA. The V gene lost 7 bases and the J gene lost 0 bases, with 12 bases spanning the gap. The chain's CDR3 is CSARDRMNTEAFF. The CDR3 DNA follows: TGCAGCGCCAGAGACCGGATGAACACTGAAGCTTTCTTT.

The chain recombines TRBV13 with TRBJ2-2; D might be TRBD1 (7 bases). V gave up 5 bases and J gave up 4 bases, with 20 bases separating them. Looked up from germline, CDR1 is PRHDT and CDR2 is FYEKMQ (reference sequence). The CDR3 has 17 amino acids. The DNA of the CDR3 is TGTGCCAGCAGCCCCCCCGGGCAGGGGGGTCCCACCGGGGAGCTGTTTTTT. This sequence encodes CASSPPGQGGPTGELFF.